The clone carrying this T cell receptor beta chain has just a few counts. This specimen comes from a study of cytomegalovirus exposure and HLA in healthy donors. The PCR made use of 60 Vbeta and 13 Jbeta primers. Produced via immunoSEQ multiplex PCR; TCRdb's table is partial and in-frame only. The sample holds roughly 83,000 clones, under 80% seen once. With 0 bases removed from V and 7 bases from J, the gap between germline ends came to 7 bases. Germline CDR1 and CDR2: MNHEY and SVGAGI. There are 13 residues in the CDR3. Regarding donors, all were healthy bone marrow donors. Sequencing was performed on PBMCs. V and J are TRBV6-5 and TRBJ1-5, with D uncertain. The clonotype comes from a man aged 60-69 years in good health and CMV-seronegative. For the CDR3, the DNA is TGTGCCAGCAGTTACTCGTCGGGGCAGCCCCAGCATTTT. This sequence encodes CASSYSSGQPQHF.